This entry lists 21 T cell receptor beta chains sequenced from one sample in a study of shared clonotypes between healthy human individuals. Assay used: immunoSEQ multiplex PCR; TCRdb lists only in-frame clones, some missing. The table shows a few million clones, with about 92% occurring only once. Material for sequencing was naive CD4+ T cells sorted from blood. Subset denoted: CD45RA+ positively selected. The receptors stem from a man between 18 and 29 years old in good health.

The chain combines TRBV5-1 with TRBJ2-7, with 7 nucleotides matching TRBD2. The CDR3 has 17 amino acids. Per the germline V gene, CDR1 is SGHRS and CDR2 is YFSETQ. V trimming: 1 base; J trimming: 3 bases; junction bases outside the gene matches: 13. This CDR3 is CASSLSPQGGISYEQYF. In DNA form, the CDR3 reads TGCGCCAGCAGCTTGAGTCCGCAGGGAGGGATTAGCTACGAGCAGTACTTC.

The chain joins TRBV5-4 to TRBJ2-1, with 16 nucleotides matching TRBD2. This CDR3 has 16 amino acids. The J segment lost 6 bases and the V segment lost 5 bases, leaving 5 bases of the junction unmatched. Germline assignment: CDR1 SGHNT and CDR2 YYREEE (reference sequence). The CDR3 sequence is CASRGLAGGPGNEQFF. The DNA for the CDR3 is TGTGCCAGCAGGGGACTAGCGGGAGGGCCCGGCAATGAGCAGTTCTTC.

The chain recombines TRBV5-1 with TRBJ2-3; possibly TRBD1 for D (6 bases). CDR1 SGHRS and CDR2 YFSETQ come from the germline V gene. The V and J ends lost 1 base and 3 bases respectively, with 9 bases between them. The CDR3 loop spans 14 amino acids. CDR3 region: CASSLQGQTDTQYF. DNA for the CDR3: TGCGCCAGCAGCTTGCAGGGGCAGACAGATACGCAGTATTTT.

V and J are TRBV14 and TRBJ1-2, with D unclear. The V gene's germline CDR1 is SGHDN and CDR2 FVKESK. This CDR3 is 13 amino acids long. With 0 bases removed from V and 6 bases from J, the gap between germline ends came to 8 bases. The CDR3 reads CASSQDLRDGYTF. The CDR3 coding sequence is TGTGCCAGCAGCCAAGACCTGAGGGATGGCTACACCTTC. Variable domain in full (rest from reference TRBV14 and TRBJ1-2): EAGVTQFPSHSVIEKGQTVTLRCDPISGHDNLYWYRRVMGKEIKFLLHFVKESKQDESGMPNNRFLAERTGGTYSTLKVQPAELEDSGVYFCASSQDLRDGYTFGSGTRLTVV.

The rearrangement uses TRBV10-3 and TRBJ2-1; D is ambiguous. CDR3 length equals 15 residues. The V end lost 8 bases, the J end lost 0 bases, and 14 bases lay between the germline ends. Germline V lookup: CDR1 ENHRY, CDR2 SYGVKD. The CDR3 DNA follows: TGTGCCATCTCGCCAGGCGCGATCTCCTACAATGAGCAGTTCTTC. Translation: CAISPGAISYNEQFF.

The rearrangement joins TRBV5-1 to TRBJ1-3; D might be TRBD1 (5 bases). Deletions cut 6 bases from V and 0 bases from J, with 13 bases between. The CDR3 has 15 residues. Per the germline V gene, CDR1 is SGHRS and CDR2 is YFSETQ. DNA for the CDR3: TGCGCCAGCACCCCGGGGGACGGCTCTGGAAACACCATATATTTT. Protein sequence: CASTPGDGSGNTIYF.

V gene TRBV27 combines with J gene TRBJ2-2; D call uncertain. Germline V gives CDR1 MNHEY, CDR2 SMNVEV (reference sequence). This CDR3 comprises 14 residues. Trimming removed 1 base from V and 6 bases from J, with 9 bases in between. The CDR3 loop is CASSLFRKAGELFF. The CDR3 DNA follows: TGTGCCAGCAGTTTATTCCGCAAGGCCGGGGAGCTGTTTTTT.

The chain couples TRBV7-9 to TRBJ2-3; 9 bases match TRBD2. Germline CDR1 and CDR2: SEHNR and FQNEAQ (reference sequence). The CDR3 runs 16 residues. V was clipped by 1 base and J by 2 bases; unmatched bases: 4. The CDR3 spells CASSLGSGSLTDTQYF. In DNA, the CDR3 is TGTGCCAGCAGCTTAGGTAGCGGGAGCCTCACAGATACGCAGTATTTT.

The genes are TRBV5-1 and TRBJ1-6, with 8 bases fitting TRBD1. Germline values: CDR1 SGHRS, CDR2 YFSETQ. The V segment lost 4 bases and the J segment 14 bases; nucleotides outside the gene matches: 17. This CDR3 has 16 amino acids. CDR3 protein: CASSISPGQELRALHF. Here the CDR3 DNA reads TGCGCCAGCAGCATTTCTCCGGGACAGGAGCTTCGAGCCCTCCACTTT.

The CDR3 bases are TGTGCCAGCAGCGTTAGGACAGGGGCCTTGATCTCTGGGGCCAACGTCCTGACTTTC. As protein: CASSVRTGALISGANVLTF. The V and J genes are TRBV9 and TRBJ2-6; 9 positions match TRBD1. CDR1 and CDR2 (germline): SGDLS, YYNGEE. J was trimmed by 0 bases and V by 2 bases; bases with no gene match: 9. CDR3 size: 19 residues.

The chain is built from TRBV6-5 and TRBJ1-5; no reliable D call. The V end lost 6 bases, the J end lost 0 bases, and 6 bases lay between the germline ends. Per the germline V gene, CDR1 is MNHEY and CDR2 is SVGAGI. The CDR3 spans 13 residues. DNA of the CDR3: TGTGCCAGCAGGGACGTTAGCAATCAGCCCCAGCATTTT. Protein: CASRDVSNQPQHF.

The V gene is TRBV5-1, the J gene TRBJ2-1, with unresolved D. This CDR3 is 13 amino acids long. Germline V CDR1 and CDR2: SGHRS, YFSETQ. V gave up 7 bases and J gave up 2 bases, with 10 bases separating them. CDR3 in amino acids: CASGVLTYNEQFF. The CDR3 DNA sequence: TGCGCCAGCGGGGTCCTTACCTACAATGAGCAGTTCTTC.

The CDR3 region is CASSSSDTLRGQGPNEKLFF. CDR3 nucleotides: TGTGCCAGCAGCTCAAGCGATACGCTGAGGGGACAGGGCCCTAATGAAAAACTGTTTTTT. The chain links TRBV7-8 to TRBJ1-4; 9 positions match TRBD1. Germline CDR1 is SGHVS and CDR2 is FQNEAQ. The J segment lost 3 bases and the V segment lost 4 bases, leaving 18 bases of the junction unmatched. The CDR3 totals 20 residues.

CDR3 sequence reads: CASSWDSSNTGELFF. The DNA of the CDR3 is TGTGCCAGCAGCTGGGACAGCTCGAACACCGGGGAGCTGTTTTTT. The V gene is TRBV7-3, the J gene TRBJ2-2, with 7 bases fitting TRBD1. In germline, CDR1 is SGHTA, CDR2 FQGTGA. The CDR3 runs 15 residues. Trimming took 4 bases from V and 0 from J; bases not matched to a gene: 2.

The V and J genes are TRBV6-1 and TRBJ1-5; D is undetermined. The CDR3 totals 16 residues. Germline assignment: CDR1 MNHNS and CDR2 SASEGT. Trimming pared 6 bases from V and 2 bases from J, leaving 17 bases between. Written as DNA, the CDR3 is TGTGCCAGCAGGGAAAGGACGGCCGTCCGCAATCAGCCCCAGCATTTT. Amino acid sequence: CASRERTAVRNQPQHF.

The chain is built from TRBV6-5 and TRBJ1-1, with TRBD1 identical over 7 bases. There are 14 residues in the CDR3. Trimming cost V 5 bases and J 1 base; bases outside gene matches: 4. In germline, CDR1 is MNHEY, CDR2 SVGAGI. This CDR3 reads CASSNRDRNTEAFF. CDR3 coding DNA: TGTGCCAGCAGTAATCGGGACAGGAACACTGAAGCTTTCTTT.

This chain links TRBV5-6 with TRBJ2-7; 7 bases line up with TRBD2. Per the germline V gene, CDR1 is SGHDT and CDR2 is YYEEEE. The V and J ends lost 2 bases and 1 base, in that order; junction bases with no gene match: 6. The CDR3 is made up of 15 amino acids. The DNA for the CDR3 is TGTGCCAGCAGCTTCTCTAGCGGTCGATCCTACGAGCAGTACTTC. Encoded protein: CASSFSSGRSYEQYF.

The chain uses TRBV5-1 and TRBJ2-1, with TRBD2 matching over 7 bases. The germline CDR1 and CDR2 sequences are SGHRS and YFSETQ. The trim removed 4 bases at V and 0 bases at J, leaving 7 bases unmatched. The CDR3 is 16 amino acids. The CDR3 sequence is CASSPPSGNSYNEQFF. For the CDR3, the DNA is TGCGCCAGCAGCCCGCCGAGCGGGAACTCCTACAATGAGCAGTTCTTC. The variable domain in full, with the rest retrieved from reference TRBV5-1 and TRBJ2-1, is KAGVTQTPRYLIKTRGQQVTLSCSPISGHRSVSWYQQTPGQGLQFLFEYFSETQRNKGNFPGRFSGRQFSNSRSEMNVSTLELGDSALYLCASSPPSGNSYNEQFFGPGTRLTVL.

The rearrangement uses TRBV6-6 and TRBJ2-2; D unclear. Trimming removed 0 bases at V and 1 base at J, with 6 bases between. The CDR3 runs to 15 residues. Per the germline V gene, CDR1 is MNHNY and CDR2 is SVGAGI (reference sequence). The CDR3 is CASSYSIENTGELFF. DNA of the CDR3: TGTGCCAGCAGTTACTCGATAGAGAACACCGGGGAGCTGTTTTTT.

The chain has TRBV5-4 and TRBJ2-3; no firm D call. V lost 9 bases and J lost 1, with 12 bases in between. Germline V CDR1 and CDR2: SGHNT, YYREEE (reference sequence). This CDR3 spans 13 amino acids. The CDR3 reads CAIRRAGTDTQYF. DNA for the CDR3: TGTGCCATCCGGCGAGCTGGCACAGATACGCAGTATTTT.

The chain combines TRBV2 with TRBJ1-2; D uncertain. Per germline, CDR1 SNHLY and CDR2 FYNNEI. V lost 1 base and J lost 4, with 4 bases in between. This CDR3 has 12 residues. CDR3 coding DNA: TGTGCCAGCAGTGAAGAGGTCTATGGCTACACCTTC. Translation: CASSEEVYGYTF.